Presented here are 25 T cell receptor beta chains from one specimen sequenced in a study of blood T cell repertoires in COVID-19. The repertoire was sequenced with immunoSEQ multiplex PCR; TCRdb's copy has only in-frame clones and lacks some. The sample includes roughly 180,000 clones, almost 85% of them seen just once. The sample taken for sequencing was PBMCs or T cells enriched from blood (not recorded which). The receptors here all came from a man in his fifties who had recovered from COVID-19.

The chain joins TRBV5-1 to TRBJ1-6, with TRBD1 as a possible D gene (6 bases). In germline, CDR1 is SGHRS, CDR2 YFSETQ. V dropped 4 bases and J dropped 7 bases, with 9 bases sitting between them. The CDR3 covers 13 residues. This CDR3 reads CASSRGMNSPLHF. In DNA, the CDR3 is TGCGCCAGCAGCAGGGGGATGAATTCACCCCTCCACTTT.

The CDR3: CASSSQGAHEEKLFF. Here the CDR3 DNA reads TGTGCCAGCAGTTCACAGGGGGCGCATGAGGAAAAACTGTTTTTT. The chain recombines TRBV28 with TRBJ1-4, with 9 bases aligning to TRBD1. With 4 bases clipped from V and 8 bases from J, the junction kept 8 bases outside the gene matches. Germline CDR1 reads MDHEN; CDR2 reads SYDVKM. The CDR3 totals 15 residues.

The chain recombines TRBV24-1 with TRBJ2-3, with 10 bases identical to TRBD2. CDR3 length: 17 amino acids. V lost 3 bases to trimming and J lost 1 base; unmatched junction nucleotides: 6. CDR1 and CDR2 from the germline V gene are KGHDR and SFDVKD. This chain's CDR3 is CATSDGGLAVGTDTQYF. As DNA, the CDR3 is TGTGCCACCAGTGATGGAGGACTAGCGGTGGGCACAGATACGCAGTATTTT.

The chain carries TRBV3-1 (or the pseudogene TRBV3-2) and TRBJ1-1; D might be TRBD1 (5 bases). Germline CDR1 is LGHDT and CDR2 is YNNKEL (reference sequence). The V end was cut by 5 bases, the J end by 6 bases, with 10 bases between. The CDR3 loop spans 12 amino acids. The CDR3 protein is CASSERGAEAFF. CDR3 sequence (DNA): TGTGCCAGCAGCGAAAGGGGTGCTGAAGCTTTCTTT.

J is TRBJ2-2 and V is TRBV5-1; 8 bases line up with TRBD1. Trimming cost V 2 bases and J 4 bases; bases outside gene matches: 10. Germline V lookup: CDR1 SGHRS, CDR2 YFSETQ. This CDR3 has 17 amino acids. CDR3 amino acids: CASSFAPGQVSTGELFF. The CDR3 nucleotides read TGCGCCAGCAGCTTCGCTCCGGGACAGGTTTCCACCGGGGAGCTGTTTTTT.

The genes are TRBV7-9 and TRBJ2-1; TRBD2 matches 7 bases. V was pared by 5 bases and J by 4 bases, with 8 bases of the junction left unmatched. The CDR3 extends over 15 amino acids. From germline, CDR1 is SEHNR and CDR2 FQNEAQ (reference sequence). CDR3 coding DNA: TGTGCCAGCAGCCTCCGCCTAGCGGAGTACAATGAGCAGTTCTTC. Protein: CASSLRLAEYNEQFF.

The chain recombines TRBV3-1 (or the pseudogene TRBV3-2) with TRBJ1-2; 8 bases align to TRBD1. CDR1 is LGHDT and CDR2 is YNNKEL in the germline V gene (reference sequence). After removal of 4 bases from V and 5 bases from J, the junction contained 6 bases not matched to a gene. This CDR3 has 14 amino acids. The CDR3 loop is CASSLKTGAYGYTF. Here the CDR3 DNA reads TGTGCCAGCAGCCTAAAGACAGGGGCTTATGGCTACACCTTC.

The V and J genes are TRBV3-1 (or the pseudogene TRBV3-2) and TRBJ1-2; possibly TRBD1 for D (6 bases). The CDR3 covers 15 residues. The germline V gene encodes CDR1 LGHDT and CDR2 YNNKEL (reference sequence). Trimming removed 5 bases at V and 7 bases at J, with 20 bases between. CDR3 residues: CASSYLRDTRLGYTF. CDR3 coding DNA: TGTGCCAGCAGCTACCTTCGGGACACACGTCTTGGCTACACCTTC.

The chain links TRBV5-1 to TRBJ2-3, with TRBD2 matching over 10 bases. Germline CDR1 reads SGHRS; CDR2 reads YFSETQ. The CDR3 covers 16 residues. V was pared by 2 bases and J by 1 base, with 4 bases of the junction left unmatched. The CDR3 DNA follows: TGCGCCAGCAGCTTTTGGACTAGCGGTGGCACAGATACGCAGTATTTT. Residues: CASSFWTSGGTDTQYF.

The DNA of the CDR3 is TGTGCCAGCAGTGGTCCAAGTAGGAGGGCGGTATGGTTTCGGAACACTGAAGCTTTCTTT. It yields the protein CASSGPSRRAVWFRNTEAFF. The rearrangement uses TRBV6-1 and TRBJ1-1; D is uncertain. The CDR3 is 20 amino acids. The V end lost 4 bases, the J end lost 1 base, and 28 bases lay between the germline ends. Germline CDR1 reads MNHNS; CDR2 reads SASEGT.

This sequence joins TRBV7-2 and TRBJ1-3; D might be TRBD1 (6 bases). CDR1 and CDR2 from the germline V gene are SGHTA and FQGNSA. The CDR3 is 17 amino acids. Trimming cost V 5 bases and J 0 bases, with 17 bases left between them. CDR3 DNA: TGTGCCAGCAGCGTCGGGACACCGAACTACTCTGGAAACACCATATATTTT. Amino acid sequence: CASSVGTPNYSGNTIYF.

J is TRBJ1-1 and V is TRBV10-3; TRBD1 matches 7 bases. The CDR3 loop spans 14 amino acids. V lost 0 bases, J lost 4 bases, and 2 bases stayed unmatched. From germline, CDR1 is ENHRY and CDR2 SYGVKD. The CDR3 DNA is TGTGCCATCAGTGAGTCTGACAGGGCCACTGAAGCTTTCTTT. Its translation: CAISESDRATEAFF.

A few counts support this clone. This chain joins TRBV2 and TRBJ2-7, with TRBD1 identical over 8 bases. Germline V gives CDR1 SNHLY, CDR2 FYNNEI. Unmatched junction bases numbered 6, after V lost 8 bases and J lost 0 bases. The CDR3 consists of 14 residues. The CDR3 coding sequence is TGTGCCAGCTGCCGGGACAGGAGCTCCTACGAGCAGTACTTC. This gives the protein CASCRDRSSYEQYF.

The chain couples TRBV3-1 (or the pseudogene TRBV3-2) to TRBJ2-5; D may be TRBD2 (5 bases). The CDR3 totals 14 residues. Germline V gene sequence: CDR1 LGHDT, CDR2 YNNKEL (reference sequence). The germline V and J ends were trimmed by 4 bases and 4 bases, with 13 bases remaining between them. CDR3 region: CASSRLDSRETQYF. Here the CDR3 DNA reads TGTGCCAGCAGCCGCCTGGACTCGAGAGAGACCCAGTACTTC.

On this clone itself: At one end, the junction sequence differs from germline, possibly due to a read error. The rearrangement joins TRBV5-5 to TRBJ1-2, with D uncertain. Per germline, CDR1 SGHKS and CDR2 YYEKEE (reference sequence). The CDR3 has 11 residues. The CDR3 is CASSSVWAVIF. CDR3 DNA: TGTGCCAGCAGCTCGGTCTGGGCAGTTATCTTC.

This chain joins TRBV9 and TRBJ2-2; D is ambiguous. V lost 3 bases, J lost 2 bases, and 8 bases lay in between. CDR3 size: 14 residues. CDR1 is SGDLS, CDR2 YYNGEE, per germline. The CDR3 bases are TGTGCCAGCAGCGCTGTCCTCAACACCGGGGAGCTGTTTTTT. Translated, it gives CASSAVLNTGELFF.

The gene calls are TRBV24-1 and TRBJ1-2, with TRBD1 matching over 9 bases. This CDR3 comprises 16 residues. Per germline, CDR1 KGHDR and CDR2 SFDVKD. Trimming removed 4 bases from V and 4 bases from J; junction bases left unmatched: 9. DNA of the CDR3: TGTGCCACCAGTGACGCCGGGACAGGGAAAAGCTATGGCTACACCTTC. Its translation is CATSDAGTGKSYGYTF.

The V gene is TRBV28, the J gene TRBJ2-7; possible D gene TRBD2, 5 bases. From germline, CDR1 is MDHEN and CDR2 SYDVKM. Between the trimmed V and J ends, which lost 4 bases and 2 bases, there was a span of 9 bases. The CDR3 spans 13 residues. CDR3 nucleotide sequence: TGTGCCAGCAGTTGGGAGTCGCCCTACGAGCAGTACTTC. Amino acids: CASSWESPYEQYF.

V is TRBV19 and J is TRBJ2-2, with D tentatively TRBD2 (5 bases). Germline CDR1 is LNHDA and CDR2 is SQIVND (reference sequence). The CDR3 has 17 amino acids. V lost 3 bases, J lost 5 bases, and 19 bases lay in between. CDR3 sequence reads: CASSMVGDLRGTGELFF. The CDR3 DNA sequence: TGTGCCAGTAGTATGGTCGGGGATCTTCGCGGGACCGGGGAGCTGTTTTTT.

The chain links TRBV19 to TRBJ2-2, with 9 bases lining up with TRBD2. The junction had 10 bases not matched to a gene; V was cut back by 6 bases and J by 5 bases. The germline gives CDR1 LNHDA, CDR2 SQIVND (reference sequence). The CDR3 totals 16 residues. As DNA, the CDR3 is TGTGCCAGTAGGGCCCTTGCGGGGGGGTATACCGGGGAGCTGTTTTTT. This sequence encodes CASRALAGGYTGELFF.

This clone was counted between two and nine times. The CDR3 reads CAITTGGRGNTIYF. In nucleotides, the CDR3 is TGTGCCATCACCACAGGGGGCAGGGGAAACACCATATATTTT. The rearrangement uses TRBV5-4 and TRBJ1-3; 9 bases agree with TRBD1. CDR1 is SGHNT, CDR2 YYREEE, per germline (reference sequence). V lost 9 bases and J lost 4; bases outside the gene matches: 8. This CDR3 has 14 amino acids.

The CDR3 is CASSPRQGAEVGVNNYGYTF. The CDR3 DNA sequence: TGTGCCAGCAGCCCTCGACAGGGGGCGGAGGTTGGGGTCAATAACTATGGCTACACCTTC. V usage is TRBV3-1 (or the pseudogene TRBV3-2) and J usage is TRBJ1-2; 10 bases map to TRBD1. The germline V gene encodes CDR1 LGHDT and CDR2 YNNKEL (reference sequence). V shed 4 bases and J 1 base; nucleotides not matched to a gene: 18. This CDR3 comprises 20 residues.

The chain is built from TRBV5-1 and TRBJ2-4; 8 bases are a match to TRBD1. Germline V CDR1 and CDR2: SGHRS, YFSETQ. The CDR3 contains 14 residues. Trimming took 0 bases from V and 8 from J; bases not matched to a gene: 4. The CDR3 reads CASSLGTGRDIQYF. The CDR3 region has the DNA TGCGCCAGCAGCTTGGGGACAGGGAGAGACATTCAGTACTTC.

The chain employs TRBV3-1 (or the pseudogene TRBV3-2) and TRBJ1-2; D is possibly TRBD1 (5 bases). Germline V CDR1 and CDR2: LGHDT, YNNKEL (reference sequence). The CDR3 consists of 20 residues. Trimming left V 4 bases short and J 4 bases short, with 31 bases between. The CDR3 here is CASSLLRLLPMGGEAYGYTF. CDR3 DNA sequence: TGTGCCAGCAGCCTACTACGTTTATTGCCTATGGGGGGAGAGGCCTATGGCTACACCTTC.

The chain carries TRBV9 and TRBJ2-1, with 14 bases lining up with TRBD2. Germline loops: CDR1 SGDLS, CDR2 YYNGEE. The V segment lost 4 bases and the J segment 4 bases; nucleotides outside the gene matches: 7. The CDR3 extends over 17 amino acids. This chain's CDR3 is CASSSGLAGGSYNEQFF. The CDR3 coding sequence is TGTGCCAGCAGCAGTGGACTAGCGGGGGGATCATACAATGAGCAGTTCTTC.